This entry describes one T cell receptor (beta chain). Its antigen is currently not known. No quality values exist for individual bases; no much larger clone is one base distant. Spanning cysteine to phenylalanine, the CDR3 consists of 17 amino acids. Here the CDR3 DNA is all that survives: 51 bases in frame from base 1. The junction carries 16 bases between V and J, which are trimmed by 0 bases and 2 bases respectively. The germline V gene sets CDR1 to SGHRS and CDR2 to YFSETQ. This specimen comes from a study of identical twins (dated by TCRdb to about 2016). About the investigation overall: To test whether fetal clonotypes persist, the study used deep sequencing on TCR alpha and beta repertoires from monozygotic twins, unrelated adults of various ages, and cord blood. To rule out contamination, replicate twin experiments were performed at different times with different library preparation protocols. Overall study results and their limits: Excess twin sharing in beta out-of-frame sequences was weaker because fewer shared sequences lowered the signal-to-noise ratio. In monozygotic twins, recombination models systematically underestimated out-of-frame TCR alpha sharing, but the models matched the sharing seen between unrelated individuals. Fewer insertions were carried by abundant cord blood beta clonotypes, a similar but weaker trend appeared in young adult naive repertoires, and no such trend appeared in memory repertoires. Out-of-frame TCR alpha sequences shared between twins showed an excess of low generation-probability sequences compared with coincidental sharing between unrelated individuals. Because the same donors could not be followed over many years, the conclusions depended on cross-sectional statistical analysis. Zero-insertion analyses could be partly confounded by invariant T cells such as MAIT and iNKT, although diverse VJ usage argued against such confounding for most clonotypes.

Every donor was a healthy Caucasian. Three pairs of female monozygotic twins, all aged about 18 to 30 years, made up the twin cohort. Miltenyi CD45RO+ enrichment and human naive T-cell isolation kits were used to isolate memory (CD45RO+) and naive T cells from PBMC. The library was prepared using 5' RACE. These reads were obtained on an Illumina HiSeq 2000. Template switching added a universal primer binding site, and the final cDNA carried a unique molecular identifier that allowed TCR cDNA molecules to be counted accurately. First-strand cDNA for TCR alpha and beta chains was synthesized from specific primers in the conserved constant-segment region. Each cDNA library was double barcoded, with a SMART-Mk sample barcode plus Illumina barcodes, to control for contamination. TruSeq adapter sequences along with Illumina sample barcodes were introduced in two successive PCR steps. The TCR alpha and beta cDNA libraries were sequenced on the Illumina HiSeq platform using custom primers. On the authors' methods: MiGEC processed the raw reads to extract unique molecular identifiers, while MiXCR was used to determine the CDR3 positions. Recombination models were inferred per individual with the repgenHMM and IGoR tools using an EM algorithm. The analysis of shared clonotypes was done with the tcR package in R, with sharing normalized by the product of cloneset sizes. To study raw recombination without the effects of thymic and clonal selection, out-of-frame nonproductive sequences were analyzed. TCRdb itself trimmed the public reads at Q25 with fastp, ran MiXCR and retained productive beta chains. Every entry covers one CDR3 protein and lists the most common genes and DNA from its rows. Here the V and J calls rest on TCRdb's processing, not on the authors' analysis. In this sample the table shows about 260,000 distinct CDR3 sequences, about 7.3% of which occur a single time. The top ten clones comprise under 4% of the sample.

These sequences were also reported in another study, on yellow fever vaccine responses in identical twins. The second study, in turn, reports: The T cell response to vaccination in identical twins was reported by the authors to appear partly convergent and partly personalized. Focusing on identical twins, the study followed the T cell clones that responded to the vaccine, and did so with precision.

Source material: memory (CD45RO+) T cells sorted from blood. According to the study, the label for this sample's cell subset or site signals: CD45RO+ enriched T cells. The chain links TRBV5-1 with TRBJ2-3, with TRBD1 perhaps the D gene, on 6 matching bases. This sequence was found in a woman aged 18-29 years in good health. The CDR3: CASSLGFTGQTTDTQYF. DNA sequence: TGCGCCAGCAGCTTGGGATTCACAGGGCAAACCACAGATACGCAGTATTTT. Beyond the CDR3, the reference TRBV5-1 and TRBJ2-3 genes provide the residues; the full variable domain reads: KAGVTQTPRYLIKTRGQQVTLSCSPISGHRSVSWYQQTPGQGLQFLFEYFSETQRNKGNFPGRFSGRQFSNSRSEMNVSTLELGDSALYLCASSLGFTGQTTDTQYFGPGTRLTVL.